The 23 T cell receptor beta chains presented below share a single source sample, sequenced in a study of blood T cell repertoires in COVID-19. Produced via immunoSEQ multiplex PCR; TCRdb's table is partial and in-frame only. This table has roughly 200,000 clones, roughly 82% appearing once. What was sequenced was peripheral blood. Receptor source: a woman aged 60-75 years with COVID-19, enrolled during active disease.

This clone came up a few times. V usage is TRBV2 and J usage is TRBJ2-1; a possible D gene is TRBD2 (6 bases). V lost 7 bases, J lost 3 bases, and 16 bases lay in between. CDR3 length: 15 residues. Germline lookup yields CDR1 SNHLY and CDR2 FYNNEI. CDR3 region: CASTPGGTFYNEQFF. The CDR3 DNA follows: TGTGCCAGCACCCCCGGTGGGACTTTCTACAATGAGCAGTTCTTC.

The chain combines TRBV7-2 with TRBJ2-1; TRBD1 agrees at 9 bases. V lost 6 bases, J lost 2 bases, and 5 bases stayed unmatched. Germline V gene data show CDR1 as SGHTA and CDR2 as FQGNSA. The CDR3 extends over 15 amino acids. CDR3 nucleotide sequence: TGTGCCAGCAGTCTTGGACAGGGGCCCTACAATGAGCAGTTCTTC. Translation: CASSLGQGPYNEQFF.

This clone came up many times. CDR3 region: CASSAGRSPQETQYF. The CDR3 nucleotides read TGCGCCAGCAGCGCCGGGAGGTCCCCCCAAGAGACCCAGTACTTC. The chain links TRBV4-1 to TRBJ2-5, with 7 bases fitting TRBD2. The J segment lost 1 base and the V segment lost 5 bases, leaving 7 bases of the junction unmatched. Germline V CDR1 and CDR2: MGHRA, YSYEKL. The CDR3 is made up of 15 amino acids.

This clone is a singleton in its sample. The chain is built from TRBV7-6 and TRBJ2-5, with 11 positions matching TRBD2. J lost 2 bases, V lost 5 bases, and 4 bases had no gene match. The V gene's germline CDR1 is SGHVS and CDR2 FNYEAQ. The CDR3 runs 15 residues. This CDR3 reads CASSPGLADQETQYF. CDR3 coding DNA: TGTGCCAGCAGCCCGGGACTAGCGGATCAAGAGACCCAGTACTTC.

The rearrangement joins TRBV19 to TRBJ2-7; D gene unclear. Trimming removed 3 bases at V and 5 bases at J, with 8 bases between. CDR1 is LNHDA, CDR2 SQIVND, per germline (reference sequence). This CDR3 is 12 amino acids long. Here the CDR3 DNA reads TGTGCCAGTAGTATCTATGGTAACGAGCAGTACTTC. Residues: CASSIYGNEQYF.

V is TRBV5-1 and J is TRBJ2-1; the match to TRBD1 covers 7 bases. The V gene end was trimmed by 2 bases and the J gene end by 8 bases; junction bases not matched to a gene: 4. CDR1 and CDR2 (germline): SGHRS, YFSETQ. The CDR3 totals 13 residues. CDR3 DNA: TGCGCCAGCAGCTTCGGACAGGACGATGAGCAGTTCTTC. Encoded protein: CASSFGQDDEQFF.

This clone occurred a few times. V gene TRBV11-2 combines with J gene TRBJ2-2; 10 bases are a match to TRBD2. The CDR3 is made up of 17 amino acids. Losses at the gene ends were 3 bases for V and 0 bases for J; bases not matched to a gene: 4. The germline V gene has CDR1 SGHAT and CDR2 FQNNGV. The CDR3 DNA reads as TGTGCCAGCAGCTTTCCAGCGGGGGGGTCGAACACCGGGGAGCTGTTTTTT. Translated, it gives CASSFPAGGSNTGELFF.

This chain links TRBV6-6 with TRBJ2-2; D gene uncertain. This CDR3 has 14 residues. The germline V gene has CDR1 MNHNY and CDR2 SVGAGI (reference sequence). With 4 bases removed from V and 1 base from J, the gap between germline ends came to 7 bases. The CDR3, as DNA: TGTGCCAGCAGTTTACACAGGAACACCGGGGAGCTGTTTTTT. Residues: CASSLHRNTGELFF.

The chain is built from TRBV6-1 and TRBJ1-4, with 7 nucleotides matching TRBD1. V was pared by 3 bases and J by 7 bases, with 11 bases of the junction left unmatched. The CDR3 length is 16 residues. Germline V CDR1 and CDR2: MNHNS, SASEGT. The CDR3 bases are TGTGCCAGCAGTGATGACCGACGGGACAGCTCTGAAAAACTGTTTTTT. Its protein product is CASSDDRRDSSEKLFF.

V gene TRBV6-5 combines with J gene TRBJ1-5; 10 nucleotides line up with TRBD1. This CDR3 has 13 amino acids. Per the germline V gene, CDR1 is MNHEY and CDR2 is SVGAGI. The junction had 3 bases not matched to a gene; V was cut back by 9 bases and J by 4 bases. CDR3 sequence reads: CASRDRGNQPQHF. As DNA, the CDR3 is TGTGCCAGTCGGGACAGGGGAAATCAGCCCCAGCATTTT.

In this sample, this clone turned up a few times. CDR3 protein: CASSPMGTINEQFF. The CDR3 DNA sequence: TGTGCCAGCAGCCCAATGGGGACTATCAATGAGCAGTTCTTC. The V gene is TRBV6-6, the J gene TRBJ2-1; 7 bases align to TRBD2. Germline assignment: CDR1 MNHNY and CDR2 SVGAGI (reference sequence). V lost 6 bases, J lost 6 bases, and 8 bases stayed unmatched. This CDR3 has 14 residues.

The V call is TRBV6-2 or TRBV6-3, the J call TRBJ1-5, with TRBD1 as a possible D gene (6 bases). The V gene lost 0 bases and the J gene lost 5 bases, with 11 bases spanning the gap. This CDR3 has 15 residues. Germline CDR1 MNHEY, CDR2 SVGEGT. The CDR3 sequence: CASSYSGGPDQPQHF. In DNA form, the CDR3 reads TGTGCCAGCAGTTACTCAGGGGGTCCCGATCAGCCCCAGCATTTT.

The chain recombines TRBV5-5 with TRBJ1-2, with a weak D call TRBD1 (5 bases). Per the germline V gene, CDR1 is SGHKS and CDR2 is YYEKEE (reference sequence). The CDR3 extends over 13 amino acids. The ends were cut back, 0 bases at V and 2 bases at J, with 5 bases in the middle. The CDR3 loop reads CASSLAGNYGYTF. DNA of the CDR3: TGTGCCAGCAGCTTGGCAGGGAACTATGGCTACACCTTC.

This clone showed up just once. The same CDR3 can be traced to other DNA sequences in this sample. V usage is TRBV19 and J usage is TRBJ2-3; D is possibly TRBD2 (5 bases). The germline gives CDR1 LNHDA, CDR2 SQIVND (reference sequence). This CDR3 contains 15 residues. Trimming shortened V by 1 base and J by 1 base, and 9 bases separated the two germline ends. The CDR3 here is CASSIARGRTDTQYF. For the CDR3, the DNA is TGTGCCAGTAGTATAGCACGGGGTCGCACAGATACGCAGTATTTT.

The chain combines TRBV7-3 with TRBJ2-1; 11 bases map to TRBD2. The trim removed 5 bases at V and 8 bases at J, leaving 20 bases unmatched. The CDR3 is 19 residues long. Germline assignment: CDR1 SGHTA and CDR2 FQGTGA. This CDR3 is CASSLDPTSGRKGKDEQFF. CDR3 in DNA: TGTGCCAGCAGCCTAGACCCCACTAGCGGGAGAAAGGGGAAGGATGAGCAGTTCTTC.

Comment on this clone: The sample contains more than one DNA sequence encoding this CDR3. This chain uses TRBV20-1 with TRBJ1-2; D uncertain. The germline CDR1 and CDR2 sequences are DFQATT and SNEGSKA (reference sequence). Between the trimmed V and J ends, which lost 3 bases and 2 bases, there was a span of 4 bases. This CDR3 is built from 11 residues. CDR3 DNA sequence: TGCAGTGCTAGCCCGAACTATGGCTACACCTTC. Translated: CSASPNYGYTF.

The V and J genes are TRBV6-1 and TRBJ1-5, with D hard to call. Trimming took off 2 bases at V and 6 bases at J, with 8 bases between the two ends. This CDR3 contains 13 residues. Germline CDR1 and CDR2: MNHNS and SASEGT. CDR3 coding DNA: TGTGCCAGCAGTGAAAGCGGGTTTCAGCCCCAGCATTTT. Encoded protein: CASSESGFQPQHF.

In DNA form, the CDR3 reads TGTGCCAGCAGCTCCGGAGGTGGGGTCCCCTCCTACGAGCAGTACGTC. It encodes CASSSGGGVPSYEQYV. The chain employs TRBV13 and TRBJ2-7, with a tentative D call TRBD2 (5 bases). In germline, CDR1 is PRHDT, CDR2 FYEKMQ (reference sequence). V was pared by 4 bases and J by 0 bases, with 16 bases between. CDR3 size: 16 residues.

The V gene is TRBV2, the J gene TRBJ2-7, with D tentatively TRBD1 (5 bases). Per the germline V gene, CDR1 is SNHLY and CDR2 is FYNNEI. V gave up 2 bases and J gave up 2 bases, with 13 bases separating them. The length of the CDR3 is 15 residues. CDR3 coding DNA: TGTGCCAGCAGTGAACGCCAGGGTGGGACCTACGAGCAGTACGTC. Translated: CASSERQGGTYEQYV.

The chain recombines TRBV5-6 with TRBJ1-5; D call uncertain. The CDR3 is made up of 13 amino acids. The ends were cut back, 1 base at V and 5 bases at J, with 7 bases in the middle. Germline V gene data show CDR1 as SGHDT and CDR2 as YYEEEE. Here the CDR3 DNA reads TGTGCCAGCAGCTTGTCCGTATATCAGCCCCAGCATTTT. Encoded protein: CASSLSVYQPQHF.

This clone was detected only a few times. The chain joins TRBV19 to TRBJ1-5; D perhaps matches TRBD1 (5 bases). Trimming took 4 bases from V and 6 from J, leaving 16 bases between them. CDR1 is LNHDA, CDR2 SQIVND, per germline (reference sequence). This CDR3 spans 15 amino acids. This CDR3 reads CASSTGRVQGQPQHF. The CDR3 DNA sequence: TGTGCCAGTAGTACGGGCAGGGTTCAGGGTCAGCCCCAGCATTTT. Full variable domain (remainder filled in from reference TRBV19 and TRBJ1-5): DGGITQSPKYLFRKEGQNVTLSCEQNLNHDAMYWYRQDPGQGLRLIYYSQIVNDFQKGDIAEGYSVSREKKESFPLTVTSAQKNPTAFYLCASSTGRVQGQPQHFGDGTRLSIL.

This clone appeared once. The chain carries TRBV7-8 and TRBJ1-5; TRBD1 agrees at 7 bases. V shed 3 bases and J 7 bases; nucleotides not matched to a gene: 6. CDR3 length: 14 residues. CDR1 is SGHVS and CDR2 is FQNEAQ in the germline V gene. The CDR3 loop is CASSFRDSGQPQHF. The CDR3 DNA is TGTGCCAGCAGCTTCCGGGACAGCGGGCAGCCCCAGCATTTT.

The rearrangement links TRBV27 to TRBJ2-7; 15 bases are shared with TRBD2. This CDR3 has 16 amino acids. CDR1 is MNHEY and CDR2 is SMNVEV in the germline V gene (reference sequence). The V gene end was trimmed by 6 bases and the J gene end by 0 bases; junction bases not matched to a gene: 3. The CDR3 sequence is CASSGTSGRSSYEQYF. CDR3 DNA: TGTGCCAGCAGCGGGACTAGCGGGAGGAGCTCCTACGAGCAGTACTTC.